This T cell receptor (beta chain) was captured by sequencing in a study of monozygotic twins with inflammatory bowel disease. Findings of the study overall: The authors could not tell different T cell subtypes apart.

The quantity of total RNA per TCR library was roughly 3,300 ng. TCRdb reprocessed the 5' RACE reads and keeps a single row for each CDR3 protein, giving no DNA. The sample table sets out 170,000 or so distinct CDR3 sequences. A word on this clonotype: The antigen is unknown.

This CDR3 is 15 amino acids long. Looked up from germline, CDR1 is LNHDA and CDR2 is SQIVND (reference sequence). V and J are TRBV19 and TRBJ1-5; TCRdb selects TRBD1, and the lack of DNA leaves this call unchecked. The clonotype comes from a human donor with ulcerative colitis or Crohn's disease, or a healthy co-twin of an affected twin (not recorded which). The specimen sequenced was blood. The CDR3 spells CASSTGPGGDQPQHF.